The clone carrying this T cell receptor (beta chain) was seen repeatedly, ten times or more. The antigen is not known. The CDR3 contains 16 residues. CDR1 SGHVS and CDR2 FQNEAQ come from the germline V gene. Unmatched junction bases numbered 2, after V lost 1 base and J lost 0 bases. From the reads, TCRdb called clonotypes with MiXCR, one entry per CDR3 protein. This repertoire shows a few hundred thousand distinct CDR3 sequences, 15% to 20% found once; its top ten account for about 11%. This sample was taken from a study of T cell repertoires in cytomegalovirus infection. Study-wide context: CMV infection together with matching HLA type was indicated by public TCR beta signatures.

Study-wide points: There were carriers of CMV plus the relevant HLA, and cumulative public TCR beta family frequency identified them. HLA-C-restricted CMV-specific TCR beta clonotypes were dominant in the ex vivo response.

The sequence was collected from a human donor in good health (CMV status not recorded). Some clones in this sample may be carry-over from other donors' samples. V is TRBV7-8 and J is TRBJ2-2, with TRBD1 matching 7 bases. The sample was PBMCs. The DNA of the CDR3 is TGTGCCAGCAGCTTAGGTCAGGGGGCGAACACCGGGGAGCTGTTTTTT. Encoded protein: CASSLGQGANTGELFF.